A selection of T cell receptor beta chains follows, all from one sample in a study of beta chain features in type 1 diabetes. Method: immunoSEQ multiplex PCR; TCRdb's copy keeps in-frame clones and lacks some. The sample has hundreds of thousands of clones, about 14% seen once. Material for sequencing was naive CD4+ T cells from blood. Receptors originate from a young man with type 1 diabetes. The CDR3 runs from the conserved cysteine through the conserved F or W. The D gene is left open where the match is weak. Only part of the rows carry a size: once, few, many, or a class if the clone is expanded.

d_call	v_call	j_call	clone_size	cdr3_nt	cdr3_aa
.	TRBV5-1	TRBJ2-7	.	TGCGCCAGCAGCCAGGGCTCCTACGAGCAGTACTTC	CASSQGSYEQYF
.	TRBV19	TRBJ2-2	.	TGTGCCACCACGAACAGGGTGAAGAACACCGGGGAGCTGTTTTTT	CATTNRVKNTGELFF
.	TRBV4-1	TRBJ1-4	.	TGCGCCAGCAGCCAAGATAGCACCGGGGGTGAAAAACTGTTTTTT	CASSQDSTGGEKLFF
.	TRBV7-9	TRBJ1-5	.	TGTGCCAGCAGCTTAGCCGGACGCCAGGGTCAGCCCCAGCATTTT	CASSLAGRQGQPQHF
.	TRBV19	TRBJ2-1	few	TGTGCCAGCCCTCGGGACTCCTACCGGAATGAGCAGTTCTTC	CASPRDSYRNEQFF
.	TRBV28	TRBJ2-1	.	TGTGCCAGCAGTTTCATTTCCAACTACAATGAGCAGTTCTTC	CASSFISNYNEQFF
TRBD1	TRBV6-1	TRBJ2-7	.	TGTGCCAGCAGGCCGGGACAGGGGTACTCCTACGAGCAGTACTTC	CASRPGQGYSYEQYF
TRBD1	TRBV29-1	TRBJ1-4	.	TGCAGCGCCTCCGGACAGGCAACTAATGAAAAACTGTTTTTT	CSASGQATNEKLFF
.	TRBV7-2	TRBJ1-3	few	TGTGCCAGCAGCTTCCGGGACATCAACACCATATATTTT	CASSFRDINTIYF
.	TRBV6-5	TRBJ2-3	.	TGTGCCAGCAGTTACCTTTCTAGCACAGATACGCAGTATTTT	CASSYLSSTDTQYF
.	TRBV2	TRBJ2-1	few	TGTGCCAGCAGGGCCAGTGGGGGGAAGGATGAGCAGTTCTTC	CASRASGGKDEQFF
TRBD1	TRBV9	TRBJ2-2	few	TGTGCCAGCAGCGCGATGGACAGGGGCACCGGGGAGCTGTTTTTT	CASSAMDRGTGELFF
.	TRBV6-5	TRBJ1-1	few	TGTGCCAGCAGTTACTCAGGAGGGGGGAACACTGAAGCTTTCTTT	CASSYSGGGNTEAFF
TRBD1	TRBV6-5	TRBJ1-1	few	TGTGCCAGCAAGCCGACAGGGGGTACTGAAGCTTTCTTT	CASKPTGGTEAFF
.	TRBV30	TRBJ2-7	.	TGTGCCTGGAGTGCTCGGGTCAGGGCCACCTACGAGCAGTACTTC	CAWSARVRATYEQYF
.	TRBV30	TRBJ2-2	.	TGTGCCTGGAGTTTCCTCGAAACCGGGGAGCTGTTTTTT	CAWSFLETGELFF
.	TRBV4-3	TRBJ1-1	.	TGCGCCAGCAGCCAAAGGCTAGTCGTCACTGAAGCTTTCTTT	CASSQRLVVTEAFF
.	TRBV7-9	TRBJ2-1	few	TGTGCCGCGGACTCTCGGGGTGAGCAGTTCTTC	CAADSRGEQFF
TRBD1	TRBV29-1	TRBJ1-2	few	TGCAGCGCCGACAGGGATGGCTACACCTTC	CSADRDGYTF
TRBD2	TRBV9	TRBJ2-5	.	TGTGCCAGCAGCGTAGCGGCTAGCGGGGGTGAGACCCAGTACTTC	CASSVAASGGETQYF
TRBD1	TRBV2	TRBJ1-5	.	TGTGCCAGCAGCGGACAGGAATACCAGCCCCAGCATTTT	CASSGQEYQPQHF
TRBD1	TRBV5-4	TRBJ2-1	.	TGTGCCAGCAGCTCGGGACAGTTCTCCTACAATGAGCAGTTCTTC	CASSSGQFSYNEQFF
TRBD2	TRBV7-9	TRBJ2-3	.	TGTGCCAGCAGCTCTAGCGGGGTTAGCACAGATACGCAGTATTTT	CASSSSGVSTDTQYF
.	TRBV7-9	TRBJ2-7	once	TGTGCCAGCAGCTTAGCCTCAGCACCGGGACGTAGCTCCTACGAGCAGTACTTC	CASSLASAPGRSSYEQYF
.	TRBV2	TRBJ1-6	few	TGTGCCAGCATGGAGAGTGATTCACCCCTCCACTTT	CASMESDSPLHF
TRBD1	TRBV6-1	TRBJ1-5	few	TGTGCCAGTGGGACAGGGGGATCTCAGCCCCAGCATTTT	CASGTGGSQPQHF
.	TRBV18	TRBJ2-7	few	TGTGCCAGCTGCAACCAGCGGAACGAGCAGTACTTC	CASCNQRNEQYF
.	TRBV5-1	TRBJ2-3	few	TGCGCCAGCAGCTTGGCTAGGGGAGGCCAAACAACAGATACGCAGTATTTT	CASSLARGGQTTDTQYF
.	TRBV19	TRBJ2-5	.	TGTGCCACCTCCAGGGCACCAACCAATGTGGAGACCCAGTACTTC	CATSRAPTNVETQYF
.	TRBV28	TRBJ1-5	.	TGTGCCAGCACATTGGGTGGGGGTCAGCCCCAGCATTTT	CASTLGGGQPQHF
.	TRBV7-2	TRBJ2-2	few	TGTGCCAGCAGCTTAGGCTCCCGGGGCGGGGAGCTGTTTTTT	CASSLGSRGGELFF
.	TRBV5-1	TRBJ1-1	.	TGCGCCAGCAGGAGGGCGGGGAACACTGAAGCTTTCTTT	CASRRAGNTEAFF
.	TRBV19	TRBJ1-1	.	TGTGCCAGTAAGGGCCCTATGAACACTGAAGCTTTCTTT	CASKGPMNTEAFF
TRBD1	TRBV30	TRBJ2-3	.	TGTGCCTGGAGTGTACAGGGGGCCACAGATACGCAGTATTTT	CAWSVQGATDTQYF
.	TRBV5-4	TRBJ1-1	.	TGTGCCAGCAGCTTGGGTGGAATGGGGCCGAACACTGAAGCTTTCTTT	CASSLGGMGPNTEAFF
.	TRBV10-3	TRBJ2-5	.	TGTGCCATCAGTGGACAGGGAGGGCAAGAGACCCAGTACTTC	CAISGQGGQETQYF
TRBD2	TRBV5-1	TRBJ2-7	few	TGCGCCAGCAGCTTGGGACTAGCGGGAAACTACGAGCAGTACTTC	CASSLGLAGNYEQYF
TRBD2	TRBV7-3	TRBJ2-5	.	TGTGCCAGCAGCTCGGGACTAGCCCAAGAGACCCAGTACTTC	CASSSGLAQETQYF
TRBD2	TRBV5-4	TRBJ2-3	.	TGTGCCAGCAGCTCTACCAGCGGGAGGACGCTTAGCACAGATACGCAGTATTTT	CASSSTSGRTLSTDTQYF
TRBD2	TRBV30	TRBJ2-5	few	TGTGCCTGGAGTTACGGACTAGCGGGAGAGACCCAGTACTTC	CAWSYGLAGETQYF
TRBD2	TRBV29-1	TRBJ2-3	.	TGCAGCGTTGAAGTGCGACTAGCGGGGGCTGGGTATTTT	CSVEVRLAGAGYF
.	TRBV4-3	TRBJ1-2	.	TGCGCCAGCAGCCCTGGCGGGGGACTCTCGGTTCATGGCTACACCTTC	CASSPGGGLSVHGYTF
TRBD1	TRBV9	TRBJ2-7	.	TGTGCCAGCAGCGTAGGGATCCCGGGACAGGGGTATTCCGAGCAGTACTTC	CASSVGIPGQGYSEQYF
.	TRBV21-1	TRBJ1-5	.	TGTGCCAGCAGCAAAGCGCGTACAGGTGTATGCACTCAGCCCCAGCATTTT	CASSKARTGVCTQPQHF